This T cell receptor beta chain comes out of a study of T-cell reconstitution after alpha-beta-depleted transplantation in children. Study-level points and caveats: Reportedly, roughly two months post-transplant, alpha-beta T cells arose from several hundred expanded graft clones. A year post-transplant, T-cell counts and diversity derived mostly from newly produced T cells. It was surviving recipient T cells and thymic progenitors that gave some patients high TCRbeta diversity at day 60.

The library targeted TCRbeta and was prepared with unique molecular identifiers. TCRdb passed the PCR reads through MiXCR, listing each CDR3 protein once. The sample yields around 960,000 distinct CDR3 sequences, roughly 29% seen once. The V gene lost 5 bases and the J gene lost 5 bases, with 19 bases spanning the gap. Germline V gene lookup returns CDR1 MDHEN and CDR2 SYDVKM. The CDR3 loop spans 15 amino acids. With respect to this clonotype: Its specificity is unknown.

Sample: PBMCs, mostly from graft donor cells, taken 360 days after TCRalphabeta/CD19-depleted stem cell transplant. The sequence came from a boy under two years old who had a stem cell transplant for SCID, so the T cells may come from the graft donor. J is TRBJ2-7 and V is TRBV28; possibly TRBD2 for D (6 bases). The CDR3 region has the DNA TGTGCCAGCAGTACCACGACCTCCCGGGAGAACGAGCAGTACTTC. Translating it yields CASSTTTSRENEQYF.